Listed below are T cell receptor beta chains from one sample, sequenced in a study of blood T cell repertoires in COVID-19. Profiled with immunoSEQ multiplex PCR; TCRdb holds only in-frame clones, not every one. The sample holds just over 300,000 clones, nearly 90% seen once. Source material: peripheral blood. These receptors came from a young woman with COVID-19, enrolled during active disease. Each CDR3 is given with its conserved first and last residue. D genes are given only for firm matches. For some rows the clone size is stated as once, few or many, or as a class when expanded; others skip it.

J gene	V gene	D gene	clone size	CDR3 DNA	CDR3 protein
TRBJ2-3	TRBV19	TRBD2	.	TGTGCCAGTAGCGGGGGGGCGGGAGATACGCAGTATTTT	CASSGGAGDTQYF
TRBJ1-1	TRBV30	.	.	TGTGCCTGGAGATCTGGGGGGGAGAGGGCAGCTTTCTTT	CAWRSGGERAAFF
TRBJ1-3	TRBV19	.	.	TGTGCCTCCCGGCGGAGTCCCTCTGGAAACACCATATATTTT	CASRRSPSGNTIYF
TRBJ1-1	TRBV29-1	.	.	TGCAGCGTTGAAGGAGGGGGGAACACTGAAGCTTTCTTT	CSVEGGGNTEAFF
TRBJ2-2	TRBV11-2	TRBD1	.	TGTGCCAGCAGCTTAGGGCCCGGGACAGGGATCGTGGCCGGGGAGCTGTTTTTT	CASSLGPGTGIVAGELFF
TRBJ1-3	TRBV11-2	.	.	TGTGCCAGCAGCTTTGGAGACTCTGGAAACACCATATATTTT	CASSFGDSGNTIYF
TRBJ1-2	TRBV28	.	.	TGTGCCAGCAACAGGGATTACGGCTACACCTTC	CASNRDYGYTF
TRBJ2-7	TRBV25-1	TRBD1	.	TGTGCCAGCAGTAATATTGGACAGGGGGTCTCCTACGAGCAGTACTTC	CASSNIGQGVSYEQYF
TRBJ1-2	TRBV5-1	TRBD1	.	TGCGCCAGCAGCTTGGGCGGGACAGGGGGAGGCTATGGCTACACCTTC	CASSLGGTGGGYGYTF
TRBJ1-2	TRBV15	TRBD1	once	TGTGCCACCAGCTCAAGACAGGGGGCGATCTATGGCTACACCTTC	CATSSRQGAIYGYTF
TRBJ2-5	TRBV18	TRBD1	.	TGTGCCAGCTCACCGCAAACAGGGGGAAGAGAGACCCAGTACTTC	CASSPQTGGRETQYF
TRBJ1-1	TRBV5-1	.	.	TGCGCCAGCCAGGACAGCTTGAACACTGAAGCTTTCTTT	CASQDSLNTEAFF
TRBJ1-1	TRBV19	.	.	TGTGCCAGTAGTCTTAGCATGAACACTGAAGCTTTCTTT	CASSLSMNTEAFF
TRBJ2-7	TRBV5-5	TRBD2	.	TGTGCCAGCAGCCGCGCGGGGGGGCTTTCCGAGCAGTACTTC	CASSRAGGLSEQYF
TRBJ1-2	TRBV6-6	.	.	TGTGCCAGCAGGGAATCTCCGGGGGGCTACTATGGCTACACCTTC	CASRESPGGYYGYTF
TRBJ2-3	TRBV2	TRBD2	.	TGTGCCAGCAGTGATGGCGGGGGGATTCTATTCACAGATACGCAGTATTTT	CASSDGGGILFTDTQYF
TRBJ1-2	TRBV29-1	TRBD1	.	TGCAGCGTTGGGGGGACAGATGGCTACACCTTC	CSVGGTDGYTF
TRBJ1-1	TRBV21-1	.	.	TGTGCCAGCAGCAAAAGGCGGGGCTACGCGGGGGGAAAGAACACTGAAGCTTTCTTT	CASSKRRGYAGGKNTEAFF
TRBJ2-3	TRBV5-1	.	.	TGCGCCAGCAGCACCGGGGGACCCACAGATACGCAGTATTTT	CASSTGGPTDTQYF
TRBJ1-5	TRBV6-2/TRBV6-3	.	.	TGTGCCAGCAGTAAGAGAATGAGCAATCAGCCCCAGCATTTT	CASSKRMSNQPQHF
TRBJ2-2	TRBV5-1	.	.	TGCGCCAGCAGCTTTAGCTCCGGGGAGCTGTTTTTT	CASSFSSGELFF
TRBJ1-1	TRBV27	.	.	TGTGCCAGCAGTTTATCGCACTCAGGTTTGACTGAAGCTTTCTTT	CASSLSHSGLTEAFF
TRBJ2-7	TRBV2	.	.	TGTGCCAGCAGTGTTGGGCCCTACGAGCAGTACTTC	CASSVGPYEQYF
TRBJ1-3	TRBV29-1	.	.	TGCAGCGCCCCGGTTGGAAACACCATATATTTT	CSAPVGNTIYF
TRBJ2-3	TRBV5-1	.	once	TGCGCCAGCAGCCTAGTAGGAGGGGGGGCCACAGATACGCAGTATTTT	CASSLVGGGATDTQYF
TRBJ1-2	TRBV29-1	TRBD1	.	TGCAGCGTTACAGGACAGGGTGGTGGCTACACCTTC	CSVTGQGGGYTF
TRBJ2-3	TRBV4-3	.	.	TGCGCCAGCAGCCAAGAGTACCTGGGGGCGTATACGCAGTATTTT	CASSQEYLGAYTQYF
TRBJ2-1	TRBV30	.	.	TGTGCCTGGATGGGGGGACGCCACTACAATGAGCAGTTCTTC	CAWMGGRHYNEQFF
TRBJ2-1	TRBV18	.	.	TGTGCCAGCTCGGGAGGAATCTCCTACAATGAGCAGTTCTTC	CASSGGISYNEQFF
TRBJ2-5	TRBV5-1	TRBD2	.	TGCGCCAGCAGACCCGGGACTAGCCAAGAGACCCAGTACTTC	CASRPGTSQETQYF
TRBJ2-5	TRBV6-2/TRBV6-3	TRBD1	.	TGTGCCAGCAGTAAACAGGGACAGTTAAGGGAGACCCAGTACTTC	CASSKQGQLRETQYF
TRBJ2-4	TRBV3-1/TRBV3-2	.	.	TGTGCCAGCAGCCAAGCCGGGGGTCAAGCCAAAAACATTCAGTACTTC	CASSQAGGQAKNIQYF
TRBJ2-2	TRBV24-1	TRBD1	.	TGTGCCACCAGTGATGCCCGACAGGGAGACACCGGGGAGCTGTTTTTT	CATSDARQGDTGELFF
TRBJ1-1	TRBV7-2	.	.	TGTGCCAGCAGCTTAGGGGTGGGGGGAAACACTGAAGCTTTCTTT	CASSLGVGGNTEAFF
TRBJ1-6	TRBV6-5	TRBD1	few	TGTGCCAGCAGTCCAGGGGGCTCCTATAATTCACCCCTCCACTTT	CASSPGGSYNSPLHF
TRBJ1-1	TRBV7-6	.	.	TGTGCCAGCAGCTTAGAATTGCTGGGGGGGAGCACTGAAGCTTTCTTT	CASSLELLGGSTEAFF
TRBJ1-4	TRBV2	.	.	TGTGCCAGCTTTCTTCGGGCAGGGTCGACCGAAAAACTGTTTTTT	CASFLRAGSTEKLFF
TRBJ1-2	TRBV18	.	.	TGTGCCAGCTCACCCTATTCTTCAGGCCCCTCAGGTGGCTACACCTTC	CASSPYSSGPSGGYTF
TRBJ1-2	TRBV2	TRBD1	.	TGTGCCAGCAGTCAAGCGGACAGGAACTATGGCTACACCTTC	CASSQADRNYGYTF
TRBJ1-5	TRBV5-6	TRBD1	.	TGTGCCAGCAGCTTGGGGGACAGGGGGAGTCAGCCCCAGCATTTT	CASSLGDRGSQPQHF
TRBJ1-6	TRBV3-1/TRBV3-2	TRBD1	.	TGTGCCAGCAGCCGAGACAGGGGAAATTCACCCCTCCACTTT	CASSRDRGNSPLHF
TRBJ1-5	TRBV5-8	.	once	TGTGCCAGCAGCTCGTTTCAGGTTAATCAGCCCCAGCATTTT	CASSSFQVNQPQHF
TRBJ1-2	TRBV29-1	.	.	TGCACCACCACCCTTGCGGGTAAGGAAGGCTACACCTTC	CTTTLAGKEGYTF
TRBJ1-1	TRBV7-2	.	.	TGTGCCAGCCCTCGGGCGGGAGGAGTGGACACTGAAGCTTTCTTT	CASPRAGGVDTEAFF
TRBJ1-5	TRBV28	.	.	TGTGCCAGCAGTTTAGTCCAGGGGCATCAGCCCCAGCATTTT	CASSLVQGHQPQHF
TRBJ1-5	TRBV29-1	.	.	TGCAGCGTTGGGACAGCTAGCAATCAGCCCCAGCATTTT	CSVGTASNQPQHF
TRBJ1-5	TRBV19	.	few	TGTGCCACCCGAGGCAGGGCAAATAGCAATCAGCCCCAGCATTTT	CATRGRANSNQPQHF
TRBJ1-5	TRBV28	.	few	TGTGCCAGCAGTCCCCCAGGTCGGGGGGGAGATCAGCCCCAGCATTTT	CASSPPGRGGDQPQHF
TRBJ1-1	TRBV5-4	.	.	TGTGCCAGCAGCCCCTCCACGGGGAACACTGAAGCTTTCTTT	CASSPSTGNTEAFF
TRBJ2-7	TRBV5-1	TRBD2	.	TGCGCCAGCAGCCCTCGGGAGGGGAAGGGCGAGCAGTACTTC	CASSPREGKGEQYF
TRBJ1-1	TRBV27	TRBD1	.	TGTGCCAGCAGTTTTGCCCGGGACAGGGGGCCTTGGAACACTGAAGCTTTCTTT	CASSFARDRGPWNTEAFF
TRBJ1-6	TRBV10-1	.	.	TGCGCCTCCCAGGGAACCCTAGGAAATTCACCCCTCCACTTT	CASQGTLGNSPLHF
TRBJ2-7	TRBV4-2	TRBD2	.	TGTGCCAGCAGCCCGTTCTCCAGCGGGGGTAGCAACTCCTACGAGCAGTACTTC	CASSPFSSGGSNSYEQYF
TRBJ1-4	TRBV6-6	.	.	TGTGCCAGCAGTTACTCCGGGACACAGGATGAAAAACTGTTTTTT	CASSYSGTQDEKLFF